This entry lists 6 T cell receptor beta chains sequenced from one sample in a study of blood T cells in healthy people across ages (dated by TCRdb to between 2014 and 2017). The library was generated by 5' RACE. The sequencing machine was an Illumina HiSeq 2500. A second PCR of roughly 7 to 12 cycles was run with a J-beta primer mix and a sample-barcoded 5' primer. TCRdb redid the processing of the public reads, applying fastp at Q25 and MiXCR, and retained in-frame beta chains. Every CDR3 protein is listed once, alongside the most common genes and DNA of its rows. The sample table lists 1.2 million to 1.5 million distinct CDR3 sequences, roughly 60% of them with a count of one. Clones ranked in the top ten supply under 8.5% of the sample. The sequenced sample was blood. The receptors here all came from a man between 18 and 35 years old in good health.

The chain employs TRBV2 and TRBJ2-4; D possibly corresponds to TRBD1 (8 bases). Trimming cost V 6 bases and J 13 bases, with 22 bases left between them. The CDR3 loop spans 14 amino acids. The germline CDR1 and CDR2 sequences are SNHLY and FYNNEI. CDR3 in amino acids: CASSGGQGGLEQYF. In DNA, the CDR3 is TGTGCCAGCAGCGGAGGACAGGGAGGGTTGGAGCAGTACTTC. The full variable domain, its missing parts supplied by reference TRBV2 and TRBJ2-4, is EPEVTQTPSHQVTQMGQEVILRCVPISNHLYFYWYRQILGQKVEFLVSFYNNEISEKSEIFDDQFSVERPDGSNFTLKIRSTKLEDSAMYFCASSGGQGGLEQYFGAGTRLSVL.

This clonotype was recorded a few times. V and J are TRBV5-1 and TRBJ2-1, with D maybe TRBD2 (7 bases). Matching the DNA end better, TRBJ2-7 makes the J call doubtful. CDR1 and CDR2 (germline): SGHRS, YFSETQ. The CDR3 totals 16 residues. CDR3 amino acids: CASSLEAGADIDEQYF. CDR3 nucleotide sequence: TGCGCCAGCAGCTTGGAGGCGGGGGCGGATATCGACGAGCAGTACTTC.

V and J are TRBV4-3 and TRBJ2-5, with 10 bases aligning to TRBD2. From germline, CDR1 is LGHNA and CDR2 YSLEER. V shed 3 bases and J 1 base; nucleotides not matched to a gene: 8. The CDR3 covers 17 residues. The CDR3 DNA reads TGCGCCAGCAGCCAGGGGATTAGCGGGGGGTCCCAAGAGACCCAGTACTTC. Translation gives CASSQGISGGSQETQYF.

There are a few counts of this clonotype. This rearrangement joins TRBV6-2 or TRBV6-3 to TRBJ1-5; a possible D gene is TRBD1 (5 bases). Trimming cost V 2 bases and J 2 bases, with 10 bases left between them. Looked up from germline, CDR1 is MNHEY and CDR2 is SVGEGT. The CDR3 runs 15 residues. The CDR3 sequence: CASSYRGGGNQPQHF. The DNA for the CDR3 is TGTGCCAGCAGTTACAGGGGAGGGGGCAATCAGCCCCAGCATTTT.

V gene TRBV27 combines with J gene TRBJ2-1; D is unresolved. Trimming took 4 bases from V and 0 from J, leaving 10 bases between them. The CDR3 is made up of 15 amino acids. Looked up from germline, CDR1 is MNHEY and CDR2 is SMNVEV (reference sequence). In DNA form, the CDR3 reads TGTGCCAGCAGTTCTACGATGAGCTCCTACAATGAGCAGTTCTTC. Amino acids: CASSSTMSSYNEQFF.

This clonotype was seen a handful of times. The chain carries TRBV11-2 and TRBJ1-2, with 7 bases aligning to TRBD1. CDR1 SGHAT and CDR2 FQNNGV come from the germline V gene. This CDR3 spans 13 amino acids. The V segment lost 4 bases and the J segment 4 bases; nucleotides outside the gene matches: 3. CDR3 amino acids: CASSSRQGYGYTF. The CDR3 nucleotides are TGTGCCAGCAGCTCCAGACAGGGCTATGGCTACACCTTC.